Included here is one T cell receptor beta chain sequence, with context. The antigen is not known. This sample is part of a study of T cells in localized non-small cell lung cancer. The table came from immunoSEQ multiplex PCR; TCRdb's copy has only in-frame clones and leaves some out. The table has about 59,000 clones, 80% to 95% seen once. V lost 2 bases and J 4 bases, leaving 12 bases between the germline ends. The CDR3 has 14 residues. Germline CDR1 and CDR2: SGHDT and YYEEEE. Points from the study as a whole: Uninvolved adjacent lung showed the highest T cell clonality, exceeding tumor. It remains possible that heterogeneity exists, since only one tumor region was sequenced. A median roughly 50 of the top 100 tumor clones appeared in adjacent lung. Overall survival was longer when the density of T cells in the blood was higher.

Sequencing was performed on peripheral blood, taken before any cancer treatment. The chain joins TRBV5-6 to TRBJ1-2; unclear D gene. This receptor was taken from a man between 40 and 75 years old with stage I lung adenocarcinoma. The CDR3 loop reads CASSLSGRRYGYTF. CDR3 nucleotides: TGTGCCAGCAGCTTATCAGGACGTCGCTATGGCTACACCTTC.